A single sample is the source of the 26 T cell receptor beta chains below, sequenced in a study of cytomegalovirus exposure and HLA in healthy donors. The assay was immunoSEQ multiplex PCR, and TCRdb's table has in-frame clones only and misses some. Of roughly 260,000 clones listed, 90% are singletons. Sequencing input: PBMCs. The receptors originated from a woman between 18 and 29 years old in good health and CMV-seronegative.

The genes are TRBV6-5 and TRBJ2-5; possible D gene TRBD1, 5 bases. CDR3 length: 14 residues. V dropped 7 bases and J dropped 0 bases, with 12 bases sitting between them. CDR1 is MNHEY, CDR2 SVGAGI, per germline. The CDR3 sequence: CASTPPRDQETQYF. CDR3 coding DNA: TGTGCCAGCACCCCCCCCAGGGACCAAGAGACCCAGTACTTC.

The chain uses TRBV28 and TRBJ1-2; TRBD1 might be the D (5 bases). The CDR3 has 15 residues. CDR1 and CDR2 from the germline V gene are MDHEN and SYDVKM. Trimming removed 5 bases at V and 1 base at J, with 14 bases between. CDR3 region: CASSPYRGGNYGYTF. CDR3 bases: TGTGCCAGCAGTCCTTACCGCGGGGGTAACTATGGCTACACCTTC.

This clone appeared a few times. Other nucleotide sequences from this sample produce the same CDR3. This rearrangement joins TRBV2 to TRBJ2-7, with a weak D call TRBD1 (6 bases). The length of the CDR3 is 12 residues. Germline CDR1 SNHLY, CDR2 FYNNEI. V was pared by 2 bases and J by 4 bases, with 6 bases between. The CDR3 DNA reads as TGTGCCAGCAGTGAACAGGGGTACGAGCAGTACGTC. This sequence encodes CASSEQGYEQYV.

The rearrangement links TRBV28 to TRBJ2-3; 9 nucleotides align to TRBD2. Trimming at V came to 6 bases and at J to 3 bases, leaving 10 bases not matched to a gene. Germline values: CDR1 MDHEN, CDR2 SYDVKM. The CDR3 is made up of 16 amino acids. CDR3: CASRVGLAGGTDTQYF. The CDR3 coding sequence is TGTGCCAGCAGGGTGGGGTTGGCGGGGGGGACAGATACGCAGTATTTT.

This chain connects TRBV6-1 to TRBJ1-5; D is possibly TRBD1 (5 bases). The CDR3 has 14 amino acids. Germline V gene lookup returns CDR1 MNHNS and CDR2 SASEGT. V gave up 7 bases and J gave up 6 bases, with 16 bases separating them. The DNA of the CDR3 is TGTGCCAGCATTGATAGGGGTACGGCTCAGCCCCAGCATTTT. Translation gives CASIDRGTAQPQHF.

The gene calls are TRBV7-9 and TRBJ2-7; 9 nucleotides align to TRBD1. Germline lookup yields CDR1 SEHNR and CDR2 FQNEAQ (reference sequence). The CDR3 spans 16 residues. Trimming removed 3 bases from V and 4 bases from J; junction bases left unmatched: 10. The CDR3: CASSLPAGQGLYEQYF. The CDR3 DNA reads as TGTGCCAGCAGCTTGCCGGCGGGACAGGGATTATACGAGCAGTACTTC.

The genes are TRBV5-1 and TRBJ1-6; weak D call: TRBD1 (5 bases). Trimming stripped 4 bases from V and 12 bases from J, with 14 bases between. This CDR3 has 13 residues. Per germline, CDR1 SGHRS and CDR2 YFSETQ. CDR3 protein: CASSRGTAEPLHF. CDR3 sequence (DNA): TGCGCCAGCAGCCGCGGGACGGCCGAACCCCTCCACTTT.

The chain carries TRBV28 and TRBJ1-2; the D is unclear. The CDR3 is 13 residues long. Germline V CDR1 and CDR2: MDHEN, SYDVKM. Trimming pared 4 bases from V and 4 bases from J, leaving 10 bases between. CDR3 sequence: CASSSHGIYGYTF. The CDR3 DNA follows: TGTGCCAGCAGTTCGCACGGGATCTATGGCTACACCTTC.

This clone has a single count. The J gene is TRBJ2-2, the V gene TRBV7-7; D is undetermined. Germline CDR1 is SSHAT and CDR2 is FNYEAQ (reference sequence). CDR3 size: 15 residues. Trimming removed 8 bases from V and 4 bases from J, with 17 bases in between. The CDR3 loop reads CASPLNGWATGELFF. CDR3 sequence (DNA): TGTGCCAGCCCCCTTAATGGGTGGGCCACCGGGGAGCTGTTTTTT.

The genes are TRBV4-3 and TRBJ1-4; 7 bases agree with TRBD1. V trimming: 4 bases; J trimming: 7 bases; junction bases outside the gene matches: 9. Germline CDR1 reads LGHNA; CDR2 reads YSLEER. The length of the CDR3 is 15 residues. CDR3 in amino acids: CASSPRGTDIEKLFF. The DNA for the CDR3 is TGCGCCAGCAGCCCCCGAGGGACAGACATTGAAAAACTGTTTTTT.

The sample holds a few counts of this clone. This chain uses TRBV30 with TRBJ1-6; TRBD1 matches at 8 bases. The CDR3 consists of 13 residues. Unmatched junction bases numbered 3, after V lost 4 bases and J lost 7 bases. Germline CDR1 and CDR2: GTSNPN and SVGIG (reference sequence). CDR3 region: CAWTGTGNSPLHF. CDR3 coding DNA: TGTGCCTGGACCGGGACAGGAAATTCACCCCTCCACTTT.

The chain is built from TRBV9 and TRBJ2-1; 10 bases align to TRBD2. This CDR3 is 15 amino acids long. The V gene end was trimmed by 0 bases and the J gene end by 6 bases; junction bases not matched to a gene: 3. Germline V gene data show CDR1 as SGDLS and CDR2 as YYNGEE. The CDR3, as DNA: TGTGCCAGCAGCGTAGCAGCGGGGGGGCGCAATGAGCAGTTCTTC. This codes for CASSVAAGGRNEQFF.

The chain is built from TRBV9 and TRBJ1-5, with 7 bases fitting TRBD1. The CDR3 length is 15 residues. V shed 4 bases and J 4 bases; nucleotides not matched to a gene: 8. Per germline, CDR1 SGDLS and CDR2 YYNGEE. The CDR3 DNA reads as TGTGCCAGCAGCCCCTCCGGACAGGCTAATCAGCCCCAGCATTTT. Translating gives CASSPSGQANQPQHF.

CDR3 loop: CASSSDKWDEKLFF. CDR3 DNA: TGTGCCAGCAGCTCGGACAAGTGGGATGAAAAACTGTTTTTT. The chain employs TRBV7-9 and TRBJ1-4; possible D gene TRBD1, 5 bases. The CDR3 loop spans 14 amino acids. Germline V gene data show CDR1 as SEHNR and CDR2 as FQNEAQ (reference sequence). Between the trimmed V and J ends, which lost 4 bases and 6 bases, there was a span of 12 bases.

The chain recombines TRBV29-1 with TRBJ2-1, with D unclear. Germline CDR1 is SQVTM and CDR2 is ANQGSEA. V lost 4 bases, J lost 6 bases, and 10 bases lay in between. The CDR3 has 12 residues. CDR3 region: CSVGQDGNEQFF. DNA for the CDR3: TGCAGCGTTGGCCAGGATGGCAATGAGCAGTTCTTC.

The rearrangement links TRBV7-9 to TRBJ2-5; D might be TRBD2 (7 bases). CDR3 size: 15 residues. Germline assignment: CDR1 SEHNR and CDR2 FQNEAQ (reference sequence). V was shortened by 6 bases and J by 7 bases, with 21 bases between the two germline ends. The CDR3 nucleotides read TGTGCCAGCAGTTGGTCCGGGGGGCCCTCGGCGACCCAGTACTTC. Translation gives CASSWSGGPSATQYF.

V gene TRBV10-2 combines with J gene TRBJ2-7; 8 nucleotides align to TRBD1. The CDR3 is made up of 16 amino acids. The germline CDR1 and CDR2 sequences are WSHSY and SAAADI. V lost 3 bases to trimming and J lost 3 bases; unmatched junction nucleotides: 10. The CDR3 loop reads CASSDYRQGPLYEQYV. The CDR3 DNA follows: TGCGCCAGCAGTGACTATAGACAGGGGCCCCTCTACGAGCAGTACGTC.

The rearrangement links TRBV14 to TRBJ1-6; 7 nucleotides align to TRBD1. Germline V gene lookup returns CDR1 SGHDN and CDR2 FVKESK. The CDR3 covers 15 residues. V gave up 4 bases and J gave up 4 bases; unmatched junction bases: 4. DNA of the CDR3: TGTGCCAGCAGCCGGCGGGACAGATATAATTCACCCCTCCACTTT. This sequence encodes CASSRRDRYNSPLHF.

This sequence joins TRBV11-2 and TRBJ2-7, with D tentatively TRBD1 (6 bases). The CDR3 is 15 amino acids. V gave up 5 bases and J gave up 3 bases, with 17 bases separating them. CDR1 SGHAT and CDR2 FQNNGV come from the germline V gene. CDR3 bases: TGTGCCAGCAGCCGTTCGGGACATCCTTTCTACGAGCAGTACGTC. It translates to CASSRSGHPFYEQYV.

The chain has TRBV15 and TRBJ1-4; D not resolved. Germline loops: CDR1 LNHNV, CDR2 YYDKDF (reference sequence). The CDR3 covers 12 residues. Trimming cost V 3 bases and J 16 bases, with 15 bases left between them. This chain's CDR3 is CATSSLNPVQFF. In DNA form, the CDR3 reads TGTGCCACCAGCAGCCTCAACCCGGTCCAGTTTTTT.

The V gene is TRBV7-9, the J gene TRBJ1-1; 9 nucleotides align to TRBD1. Looked up from germline, CDR1 is SEHNR and CDR2 is FQNEAQ (reference sequence). The V gene end was trimmed by 5 bases and the J gene end by 8 bases; junction bases not matched to a gene: 15. The CDR3 contains 16 residues. The CDR3 nucleotides are TGTGCCAGCAGCCTTATACAGGGGGCAGCGCGGGGAGAAGCTTTCTTT. Its protein product is CASSLIQGAARGEAFF. The full variable domain, completed using reference TRBV7-9 and TRBJ1-1, is DTGVSQNPRHKITKRGQNVTFRCDPISEHNRLYWYRQTLGQGPEFLTYFQNEAQLEKSRLLSDRFSAERPKGSFSTLEIQRTEQGDSAMYLCASSLIQGAARGEAFFGQGTRLTVV.

The chain joins TRBV9 to TRBJ1-4; D is unclear. CDR1 is SGDLS and CDR2 is YYNGEE in the germline V gene. This CDR3 has 14 amino acids. Trimming stripped 3 bases from V and 10 bases from J, with 16 bases between. DNA for the CDR3: TGTGCCAGCAGCGGACGGGGAACAGATCTAAAACTGTTTTTT. Amino acid sequence: CASSGRGTDLKLFF.

This chain links TRBV5-1 with TRBJ2-5, with D perhaps matching TRBD1 (5 bases). CDR1 SGHRS and CDR2 YFSETQ come from the germline V gene. This CDR3 has 12 amino acids. Trimming took off 5 bases at V and 2 bases at J, with 7 bases between the two ends. The CDR3 region is CASRAGQETQYF. The CDR3 nucleotides are TGCGCCAGCAGGGCAGGGCAAGAGACCCAGTACTTC.

The genes are TRBV14 and TRBJ2-7; the D gene is possibly TRBD1 (5 bases). CDR1 is SGHDN and CDR2 is FVKESK in the germline V gene. V was trimmed by 0 bases and J by 4 bases, leaving 7 bases between them. The length of the CDR3 is 13 residues. The DNA for the CDR3 is TGTGCCAGCAGCCAAGATCACAGGTACGAGCAGTACTTC. It is translated as CASSQDHRYEQYF.

This clone was seen a single time. The rearrangement uses TRBV6-1 and TRBJ2-5; D remains ambiguous. The CDR3 totals 12 residues. V lost 2 bases, J lost 4 bases, and 5 bases lay in between. CDR1 MNHNS and CDR2 SASEGT come from the germline V gene. The CDR3 bases are TGTGCCAGCAGTGAAAGGAGAGAGACCCAGTACTTC. It codes for CASSERRETQYF.

The V gene is TRBV5-5, the J gene TRBJ2-7; 11 bases are a match to TRBD2. V lost 4 bases, J lost 3 bases, and 3 bases stayed unmatched. This CDR3 has 14 residues. Germline lookup yields CDR1 SGHKS and CDR2 YYEKEE (reference sequence). CDR3 in amino acids: CASSLAGGNYEQYV. The DNA for the CDR3 is TGTGCCAGCAGCCTAGCGGGGGGAAACTACGAGCAGTACGTC.